These 28 T cell receptor beta chains were all obtained from the same sample, sequenced in a study of shared clonotypes between healthy human individuals (TCRdb year 2020). Libraries were constructed by the immunoSEQ multiplex PCR assay. The clones in this table, taken by TCRdb from immuneACCESS, are in-frame only. Not every clone is retained; where verified, under half of the shortfall comes from an unresolved V gene, and the cause of the rest is unknown. The sample contains roughly 500,000 clones, about 79% of them found a single time. In total, the top ten clones hold under 15% of the sample. Sequenced: PBMCs. These receptors came from a woman aged 40 to 50 in good health. Some clones in this sample may be carry-over from other donors' samples.

The chain joins TRBV6-6 to TRBJ1-1; D is unresolved. Trimming removed 3 bases at V and 11 bases at J, with 19 bases between. CDR1 and CDR2 (germline): MNHNY, SVGAGI (reference sequence). CDR3 length: 14 residues. The CDR3 nucleotides are TGTGCCAGCAGTTATTCCCCCGAGGGCACGGTGGCTTTCTTT. It specifies CASSYSPEGTVAFF.

The rearrangement joins TRBV2 to TRBJ1-5; the D gene is possibly TRBD1 (6 bases). Trimming left V 6 bases short and J 2 bases short, with 11 bases between. CDR1 SNHLY and CDR2 FYNNEI come from the germline V gene. The CDR3 loop spans 14 amino acids. The CDR3 coding sequence is TGTGCCAGCAGATCTTGGACAGGCAATCAGCCCCAGCATTTT. Its protein product is CASRSWTGNQPQHF.

This sequence joins TRBV4-1 and TRBJ1-2, with D perhaps matching TRBD1 (6 bases). CDR1 and CDR2 (germline): MGHRA, YSYEKL. This CDR3 comprises 16 residues. The V end was cut by 0 bases, the J end by 5 bases, with 16 bases between. CDR3 region: CASSQDQGGLGYGYTF. The DNA for the CDR3 is TGCGCCAGCAGCCAAGATCAAGGGGGATTGGGGTATGGCTACACCTTC.

This chain connects TRBV7-2 to TRBJ1-2, with a weak D call TRBD1 (6 bases). This CDR3 has 15 residues. V lost 4 bases, J lost 4 bases, and 16 bases lay in between. Germline CDR1 reads SGHTA; CDR2 reads FQGNSA. The CDR3, as DNA: TGTGCCAGCAGCTCGTTGCCACAGGGCGTCTATGGCTACACCTTC. Translating gives CASSSLPQGVYGYTF.

This clone was counted ten times or more. The rearrangement links TRBV4-2 to TRBJ2-7; the D gene is possibly TRBD2 (6 bases). The CDR3 runs to 17 residues. V lost 5 bases, J lost 5 bases, and 25 bases lay in between. Germline CDR1 and CDR2: LGHNA and YNFKEQ. CDR3 residues: CASSDMGRQTGGNEQYF. CDR3 nucleotides: TGTGCCAGCAGCGACATGGGAAGACAGACCGGAGGGAACGAGCAGTACTTC.

This chain joins TRBV5-4 and TRBJ2-7; TRBD1 matches at 10 bases. Germline values: CDR1 SGHNT, CDR2 YYREEE (reference sequence). V shed 4 bases and J 9 bases; nucleotides not matched to a gene: 7. This CDR3 has 13 residues. The CDR3 here is CASSRTGGQVQYF. CDR3 DNA: TGTGCCAGCAGCAGGACAGGGGGTCAGGTGCAGTACTTC. Together with reference TRBV5-4 and TRBJ2-7, the CDR3 gives the full variable domain: ETGVTQSPTHLIKTRGQQVTLRCSSQSGHNTVSWYQQALGQGPQFIFQYYREEENGRGNFPPRFSGLQFPNYSSELNVNALELDDSALYLCASSRTGGQVQYFGPGTRLTVT.

This clone was counted a single time. This sequence joins TRBV9 and TRBJ1-5; D gene uncertain. This CDR3 region has 15 residues. The V gene lost 2 bases and the J gene lost 3 bases, with 12 bases spanning the gap. Germline CDR1 is SGDLS and CDR2 is YYNGEE. Here the CDR3 reads CASSVGRAVNQPQHF. In DNA, the CDR3 is TGTGCCAGCAGCGTTGGAAGGGCTGTCAATCAGCCCCAGCATTTT.

The count of this clone is one. A much bigger clone sits one base away, suggesting this may be a read error. In DNA, the CDR3 is TGTGCCAGCAGTGAAAGAGTCCCAGGGGCGAGCACCTTC. It yields the protein CASSERVPGASTF. The V call is TRBV2, the J call TRBJ1-2; TRBD1 might be the D (6 bases). Germline CDR1 SNHLY, CDR2 FYNNEI. The V and J ends lost 2 bases and 13 bases respectively, with 17 bases between them. The CDR3 loop spans 13 amino acids. Together with reference TRBV2 and TRBJ1-2, the CDR3 gives the full variable domain: EPEVTQTPSHQVTQMGQEVILRCVPISNHLYFYWYRQILGQKVEFLVSFYNNEISEKSEIFDDQFSVERPDGSNFTLKIRSTKLEDSAMYFCASSERVPGASTFGSGTRLTVV.

The chain is built from TRBV4-1 and TRBJ2-1; no clear D gene. V lost 1 base and J lost 2, with 9 bases in between. The germline CDR1 and CDR2 sequences are MGHRA and YSYEKL. The CDR3 contains 15 residues. The CDR3 spells CASSQGPNTYNEQFF. CDR3 sequence (DNA): TGCGCCAGCAGCCAAGGCCCCAATACCTACAATGAGCAGTTCTTC.

In its sample, this clone was seen once. This chain joins TRBV30 and TRBJ1-3; no firm D call. The V and J ends lost 4 bases and 1 base respectively, with 8 bases between them. The germline gives CDR1 GTSNPN, CDR2 SVGIG (reference sequence). This CDR3 spans 13 amino acids. CDR3 sequence reads: CAWIPDSGNTIYF. CDR3 DNA sequence: TGTGCCTGGATACCAGATTCTGGAAACACCATATATTTT.

The chain links TRBV2 to TRBJ2-5, with 10 bases aligning to TRBD2. This CDR3 has 16 amino acids. Germline CDR1 SNHLY, CDR2 FYNNEI. The trim removed 7 bases at V and 5 bases at J, leaving 13 bases unmatched. The CDR3 DNA follows: TGTGCCAGCAACTATGGATCTAGCGGGAGTGGGGAGACCCAGTACTTC. As protein: CASNYGSSGSGETQYF.

This chain uses TRBV7-9 with TRBJ2-6; D is uncertain. CDR3 size: 13 residues. V was shortened by 3 bases and J by 4 bases, with 4 bases between the two germline ends. CDR1 is SEHNR and CDR2 is FQNEAQ in the germline V gene (reference sequence). The CDR3, as DNA: TGTGCCAGCAGCTTCGGGGGGGCCAACGTCCTGACTTTC. Protein product: CASSFGGANVLTF.

This sequence joins TRBV5-1 and TRBJ2-5, with TRBD1 matching over 7 bases. The CDR3 contains 16 residues. The trim removed 0 bases at V and 1 base at J, leaving 6 bases unmatched. Germline CDR1 is SGHRS and CDR2 is YFSETQ. In DNA form, the CDR3 reads TGCGCCAGCAGCTTGGCCGGGACAGCCTCCCAAGAGACCCAGTACTTC. It codes for CASSLAGTASQETQYF.

The chain combines TRBV29-1 with TRBJ2-3; the D gene is possibly TRBD1 (5 bases). V dropped 7 bases and J dropped 6 bases, with 8 bases sitting between them. CDR1 and CDR2 from the germline V gene are SQVTM and ANQGSEA. The CDR3 has 10 residues. CDR3 nucleotide sequence: TGCAGCGCCGGACATGATACGCAGTATTTT. Translating gives CSAGHDTQYF.

This sequence joins TRBV5-4 and TRBJ2-3; 13 bases align to TRBD2. Looked up from germline, CDR1 is SGHNT and CDR2 is YYREEE (reference sequence). V shed 2 bases and J 9 bases; nucleotides not matched to a gene: 9. CDR3 length equals 16 residues. For the CDR3, the DNA is TGTGCCAGCAGCTTTAGACTAGCGGGAGGAAGGGACACGCAGTATTTT. This gives the protein CASSFRLAGGRDTQYF.

This chain uses TRBV7-2 with TRBJ2-7; 8 nucleotides line up with TRBD2. From germline, CDR1 is SGHTA and CDR2 FQGNSA. This CDR3 is 15 amino acids long. V shed 5 bases and J 4 bases; nucleotides not matched to a gene: 10. This CDR3 reads CASSPRLAGRYEQYF. CDR3 DNA sequence: TGTGCCAGCAGCCCGAGATTAGCGGGAAGGTACGAGCAGTACTTC.

At least ten counts were recorded for this clone. The chain employs TRBV19 and TRBJ2-3; D is undetermined. The V end was cut by 2 bases, the J end by 1 base, with 10 bases between. CDR3 size: 15 residues. Germline lookup yields CDR1 LNHDA and CDR2 SQIVND (reference sequence). CDR3 residues: CASSITALGTDTQYF. The CDR3, as DNA: TGTGCCAGTAGTATAACTGCACTTGGCACAGATACGCAGTATTTT.

V usage is TRBV15 and J usage is TRBJ1-5; D may be TRBD1 (5 bases). CDR1 is LNHNV and CDR2 is YYDKDF in the germline V gene (reference sequence). Trimming shortened V by 4 bases and J by 0 bases, and 16 bases separated the two germline ends. The length of the CDR3 is 17 residues. In DNA, the CDR3 is TGTGCCACCAGCAACCCAGACAGCAGATATAGCAATCAGCCCCAGCATTTT. It translates to CATSNPDSRYSNQPQHF.

The genes are TRBV29-1 and TRBJ2-7; 9 bases fit TRBD2. This CDR3 has 14 amino acids. Germline V gene sequence: CDR1 SQVTM, CDR2 ANQGSEA. Trimming removed 6 bases from V and 0 bases from J; junction bases left unmatched: 6. CDR3 protein: CSVYLAGSSYEQYF. CDR3 nucleotides: TGCAGCGTCTACCTAGCGGGATCCTCCTACGAGCAGTACTTC.

V usage is TRBV5-4 and J usage is TRBJ1-1; the D gene is possibly TRBD1 (5 bases). The CDR3 is 13 amino acids. Germline CDR1 is SGHNT and CDR2 is YYREEE (reference sequence). V lost 5 bases and J 4 bases, leaving 12 bases between the germline ends. CDR3 sequence reads: CASSPQGFTEAFF. For the CDR3, the DNA is TGTGCCAGCAGTCCCCAGGGTTTCACTGAAGCTTTCTTT.

V is TRBV11-3 and J is TRBJ2-1; 7 nucleotides match TRBD1. Per germline, CDR1 SGHNT and CDR2 YENEEA. Trimming removed 3 bases from V and 0 bases from J; junction bases left unmatched: 8. The CDR3 sequence is 17 residues long. The CDR3 DNA sequence: TGTGCCAGCAGCTTGGGCGCCGGGACAGACTCCTACAATGAGCAGTTCTTC. Translated, it gives CASSLGAGTDSYNEQFF.

The chain carries TRBV28 and TRBJ1-1, with D perhaps matching TRBD1 (5 bases). Germline V gene lookup returns CDR1 MDHEN and CDR2 SYDVKM. Trimming cost V 1 base and J 7 bases, with 16 bases left between them. The CDR3 contains 15 residues. As DNA, the CDR3 is TGTGCCAGCAGTTTATTCGGGGGGACGGTCGGTGAAGCTTTCTTT. Translating it yields CASSLFGGTVGEAFF.

The chain employs TRBV7-3 and TRBJ2-3; 8 bases agree with TRBD2. Germline lookup yields CDR1 SGHTA and CDR2 FQGTGA. This CDR3 spans 17 amino acids. J was trimmed by 4 bases and V by 5 bases; bases with no gene match: 14. CDR3 protein: CASSDSGRAHPPDTQYF. In DNA form, the CDR3 reads TGTGCCAGCAGCGACTCCGGGAGGGCCCACCCCCCAGATACGCAGTATTTT.

This sequence joins TRBV7-2 and TRBJ2-7, with D maybe TRBD1 (6 bases). CDR3 length: 16 residues. V was cut by 5 bases and J by 2 bases, with 19 bases left in between. Germline V gene data show CDR1 as SGHTA and CDR2 as FQGNSA. The CDR3 loop is CASSVAGTNYPYEQYF. The CDR3 region has the DNA TGTGCCAGCAGCGTGGCCGGGACAAACTACCCCTACGAGCAGTACTTC.

The CDR3 loop reads CASSLVGSYNEQFF. CDR3 bases: TGTGCCAGCAGTTTGGTGGGGTCCTACAATGAGCAGTTCTTC. This chain connects TRBV27 to TRBJ2-1, with D hard to call. The CDR3 runs 14 residues. Trimming cost V 3 bases and J 1 base, with 7 bases left between them. Per germline, CDR1 MNHEY and CDR2 SMNVEV (reference sequence).

The chain links TRBV7-9 to TRBJ1-1, with D maybe TRBD1 (6 bases). Per the germline V gene, CDR1 is SEHNR and CDR2 is FQNEAQ (reference sequence). This CDR3 has 14 amino acids. Trimming took 7 bases from V and 2 from J, leaving 14 bases between them. CDR3 bases: TGTGCCAGCATACCGGGCAGGGGAAACACTGAAGCTTTCTTT. This codes for CASIPGRGNTEAFF. The whole variable domain, remainder taken from reference TRBV7-9 and TRBJ1-1, is DTGVSQNPRHKITKRGQNVTFRCDPISEHNRLYWYRQTLGQGPEFLTYFQNEAQLEKSRLLSDRFSAERPKGSFSTLEIQRTEQGDSAMYLCASIPGRGNTEAFFGQGTRLTVV.

This sequence joins TRBV29-1 and TRBJ2-7, with D maybe TRBD1 (6 bases). Germline CDR1 SQVTM, CDR2 ANQGSEA. The CDR3 sequence is 14 residues long. V was pared by 6 bases and J by 4 bases, with 19 bases between. The CDR3 protein is CSVRGGHGAYEQYF. The CDR3, as DNA: TGCAGCGTCAGGGGCGGACACGGGGCGTACGAGCAGTACTTC.

The V gene is TRBV6-6, the J gene TRBJ2-1, with 7 bases identical to TRBD2. Trimming removed 7 bases from V and 7 bases from J; junction bases left unmatched: 10. CDR3 length: 14 amino acids. The V gene's germline CDR1 is MNHNY and CDR2 SVGAGI (reference sequence). CDR3 sequence (DNA): TGTGCCAGCAACCCGGAGGGAGGGAATAATGAGCAGTTCTTC. Protein: CASNPEGGNNEQFF.